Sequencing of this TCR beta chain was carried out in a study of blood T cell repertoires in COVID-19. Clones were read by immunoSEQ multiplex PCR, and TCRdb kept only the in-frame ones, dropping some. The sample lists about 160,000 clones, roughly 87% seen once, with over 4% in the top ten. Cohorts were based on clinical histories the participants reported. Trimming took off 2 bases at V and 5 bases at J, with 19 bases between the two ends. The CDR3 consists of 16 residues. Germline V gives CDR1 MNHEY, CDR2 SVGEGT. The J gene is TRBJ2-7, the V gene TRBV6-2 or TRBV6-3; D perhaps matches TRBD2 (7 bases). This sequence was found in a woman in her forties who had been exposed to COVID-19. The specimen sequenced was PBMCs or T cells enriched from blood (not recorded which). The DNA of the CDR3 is TGTGCCAGCAGTTACCGTGCGGGGGCGGGTGTACACGAGCAGTACTTC. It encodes CASSYRAGAGVHEQYF.